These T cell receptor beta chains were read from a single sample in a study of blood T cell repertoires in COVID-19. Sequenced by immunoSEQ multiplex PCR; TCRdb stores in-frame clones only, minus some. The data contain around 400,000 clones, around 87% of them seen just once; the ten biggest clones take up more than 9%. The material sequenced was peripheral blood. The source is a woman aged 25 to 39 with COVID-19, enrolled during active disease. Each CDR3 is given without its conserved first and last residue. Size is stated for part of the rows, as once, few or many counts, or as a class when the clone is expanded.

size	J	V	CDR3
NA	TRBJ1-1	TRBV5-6	ASSRGGPNMNTEAF
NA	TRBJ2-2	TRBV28	ASKPPGSTGELF
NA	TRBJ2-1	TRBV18	ASSPGGLESNEQF
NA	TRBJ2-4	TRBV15	ATSSGPVNIQY
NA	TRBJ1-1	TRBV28	ASRPVTGEGTEAF
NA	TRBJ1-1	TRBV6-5	ASSTGTGGVTEAF
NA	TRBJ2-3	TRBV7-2	ASSLSSDTQY
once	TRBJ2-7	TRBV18	ASSPLPVRDNGLAGLEQY
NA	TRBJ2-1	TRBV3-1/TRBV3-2	ASSQDMAREQF
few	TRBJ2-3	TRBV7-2	ASSPTRDTQY
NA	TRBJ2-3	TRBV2	ASSDIAGGPSTDTQY
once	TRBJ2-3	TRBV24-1	ATSDPVGPGTDTQY
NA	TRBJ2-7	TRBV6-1	ASSEAPGQGDEQY
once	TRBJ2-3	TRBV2	ASSLLAGGQY
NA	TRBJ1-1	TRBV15	ATSREEATANTEAF
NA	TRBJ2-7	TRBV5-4	ASSPTGDPYEQY
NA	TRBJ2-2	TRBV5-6	ASSLLTGVTGELF
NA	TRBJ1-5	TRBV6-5	ATNGRQFNQPQH
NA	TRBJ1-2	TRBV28	ASITFTGTGGRGGYT
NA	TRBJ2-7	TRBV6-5	ASTVGDSTYEQY
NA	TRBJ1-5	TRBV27	ASSSYVDRSQPQH
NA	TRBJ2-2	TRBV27	ASSFTGKNTGELF
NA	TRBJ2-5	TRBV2	AAGPSAGTQY